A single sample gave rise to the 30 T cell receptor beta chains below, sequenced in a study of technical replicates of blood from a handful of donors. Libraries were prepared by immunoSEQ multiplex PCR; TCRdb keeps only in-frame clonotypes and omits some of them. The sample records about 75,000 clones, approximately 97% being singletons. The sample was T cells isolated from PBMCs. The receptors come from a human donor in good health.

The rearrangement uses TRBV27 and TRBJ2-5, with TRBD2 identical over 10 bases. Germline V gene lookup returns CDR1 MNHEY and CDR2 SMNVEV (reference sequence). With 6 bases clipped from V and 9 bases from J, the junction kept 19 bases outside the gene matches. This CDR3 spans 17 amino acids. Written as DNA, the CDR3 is TGTGCCAGCAGAAGTTTCCTGGCTAGCGGGAGTATGCGGGCCCAGTACTTC. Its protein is CASRSFLASGSMRAQYF.

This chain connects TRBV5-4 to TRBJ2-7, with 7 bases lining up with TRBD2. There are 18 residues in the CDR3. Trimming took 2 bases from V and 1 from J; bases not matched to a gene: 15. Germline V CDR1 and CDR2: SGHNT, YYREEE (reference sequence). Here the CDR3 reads CASSLKGGIGVGSYEQYF. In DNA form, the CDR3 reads TGTGCCAGCAGCTTAAAGGGAGGGATAGGGGTCGGGTCCTACGAGCAGTACTTC.

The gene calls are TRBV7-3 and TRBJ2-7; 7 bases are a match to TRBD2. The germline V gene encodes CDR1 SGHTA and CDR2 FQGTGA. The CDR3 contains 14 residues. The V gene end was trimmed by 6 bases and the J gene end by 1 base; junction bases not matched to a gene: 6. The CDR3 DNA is TGTGCCAGCAGTCAGGTCGGGGGGTCCTACGAGCAGTACTTC. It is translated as CASSQVGGSYEQYF.

The chain's CDR3 is CASSPGTGSYEQYF. DNA of the CDR3: TGTGCCAGCAGCCCCGGGACAGGGTCCTACGAGCAGTACTTC. The rearrangement uses TRBV6-1 and TRBJ2-7; the match to TRBD1 covers 9 bases. CDR3 length: 14 amino acids. V lost 6 bases to trimming and J lost 1 base; unmatched junction nucleotides: 4. CDR1 is MNHNS, CDR2 SASEGT, per germline.

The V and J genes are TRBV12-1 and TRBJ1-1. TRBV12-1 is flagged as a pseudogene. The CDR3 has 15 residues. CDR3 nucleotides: TGTGCCAGCAGCTTACTAGACCCGTTGAACACTGAAGCTTTCTTT. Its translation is CASSLLDPLNTEAFF.

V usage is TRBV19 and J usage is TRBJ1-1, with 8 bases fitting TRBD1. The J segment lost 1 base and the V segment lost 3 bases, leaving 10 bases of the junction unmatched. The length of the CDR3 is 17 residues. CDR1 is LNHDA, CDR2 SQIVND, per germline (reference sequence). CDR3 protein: CASSMLRGRGTNTEAFF. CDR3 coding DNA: TGTGCCAGTAGTATGCTCAGGGGGCGCGGGACGAACACTGAAGCTTTCTTT.

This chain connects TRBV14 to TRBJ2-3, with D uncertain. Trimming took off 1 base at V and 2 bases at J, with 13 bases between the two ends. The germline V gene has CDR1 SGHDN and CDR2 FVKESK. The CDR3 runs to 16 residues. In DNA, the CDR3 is TGTGCCAGCAGCCAAGCCCTCCACGCTAACACAGATACGCAGTATTTT. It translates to CASSQALHANTDTQYF.

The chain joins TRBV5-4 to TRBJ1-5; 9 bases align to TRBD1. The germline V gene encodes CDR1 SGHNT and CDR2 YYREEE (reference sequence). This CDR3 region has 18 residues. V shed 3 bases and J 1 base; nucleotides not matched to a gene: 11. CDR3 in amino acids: CASSYSLQGALSNQPQHF. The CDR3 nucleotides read TGTGCCAGCAGCTACTCCCTACAGGGGGCCTTGAGCAATCAGCCCCAGCATTTT.

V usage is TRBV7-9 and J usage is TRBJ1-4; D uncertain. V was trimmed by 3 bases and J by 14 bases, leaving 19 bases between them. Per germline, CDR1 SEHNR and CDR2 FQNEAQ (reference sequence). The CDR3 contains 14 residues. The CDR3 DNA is TGTGCCAGCAGCTTCAGTGCGGTTGAGGGTCGGCTGTTTTTT. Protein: CASSFSAVEGRLFF.

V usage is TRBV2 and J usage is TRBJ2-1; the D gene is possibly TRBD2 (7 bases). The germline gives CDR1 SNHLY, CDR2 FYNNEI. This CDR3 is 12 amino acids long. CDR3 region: CVFSGPGGEQFF. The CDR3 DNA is TGTGTCTTTAGCGGTCCGGGGGGCGAGCAGTTCTTC.

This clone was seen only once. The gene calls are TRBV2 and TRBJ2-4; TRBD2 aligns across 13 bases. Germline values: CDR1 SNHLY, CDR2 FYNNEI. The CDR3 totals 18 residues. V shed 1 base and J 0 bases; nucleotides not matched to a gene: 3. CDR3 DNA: TGTGCCAGCAGTGAAGTCAGGACTAGCGGGAGAGCCAAAAACATTCAGTACTTC. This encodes CASSEVRTSGRAKNIQYF.

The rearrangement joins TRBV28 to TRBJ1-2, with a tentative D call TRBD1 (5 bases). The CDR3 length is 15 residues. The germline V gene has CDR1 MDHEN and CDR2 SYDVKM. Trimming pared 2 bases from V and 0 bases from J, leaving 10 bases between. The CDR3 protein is CASSLTGPTNYGYTF. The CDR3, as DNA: TGTGCCAGCAGTTTAACAGGTCCCACTAACTATGGCTACACCTTC.

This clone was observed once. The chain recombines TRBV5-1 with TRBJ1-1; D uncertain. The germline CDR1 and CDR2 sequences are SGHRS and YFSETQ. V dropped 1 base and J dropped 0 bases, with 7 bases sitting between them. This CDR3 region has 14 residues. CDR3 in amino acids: CASSLQSLNTEAFF. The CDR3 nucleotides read TGCGCCAGCAGCTTGCAGTCCCTGAACACTGAAGCTTTCTTT.

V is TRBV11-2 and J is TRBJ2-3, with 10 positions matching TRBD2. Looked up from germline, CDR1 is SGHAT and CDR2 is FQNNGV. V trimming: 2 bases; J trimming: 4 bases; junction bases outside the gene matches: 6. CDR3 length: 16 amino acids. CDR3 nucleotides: TGTGCCAGCAGCTTAATCAGCGGGGGGGCCTCAGATACGCAGTATTTT. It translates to CASSLISGGASDTQYF. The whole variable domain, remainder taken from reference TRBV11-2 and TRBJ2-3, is EAGVAQSPRYKIIEKRQSVAFWCNPISGHATLYWYQQILGQGPKLLIQFQNNGVVDDSQLPKDRFSAERLKGVDSTLKIQPAKLEDSAVYLCASSLISGGASDTQYFGPGTRLTVL.

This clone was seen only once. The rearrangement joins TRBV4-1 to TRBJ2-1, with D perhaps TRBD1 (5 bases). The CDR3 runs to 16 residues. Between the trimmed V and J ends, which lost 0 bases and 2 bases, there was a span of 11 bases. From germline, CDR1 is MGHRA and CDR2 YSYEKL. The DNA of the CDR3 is TGCGCCAGCAGCCAAGAAGGGGTCTCGGCCTACAATGAGCAGTTCTTC. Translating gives CASSQEGVSAYNEQFF.

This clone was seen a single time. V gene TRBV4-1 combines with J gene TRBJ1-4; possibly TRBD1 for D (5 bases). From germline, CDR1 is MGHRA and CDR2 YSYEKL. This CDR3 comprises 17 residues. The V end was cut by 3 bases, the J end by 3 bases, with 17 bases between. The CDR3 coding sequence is TGCGCCAGCAGCCATGAAGGGGCGTTCTCCCCTAATGAAAAACTGTTTTTT. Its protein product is CASSHEGAFSPNEKLFF.

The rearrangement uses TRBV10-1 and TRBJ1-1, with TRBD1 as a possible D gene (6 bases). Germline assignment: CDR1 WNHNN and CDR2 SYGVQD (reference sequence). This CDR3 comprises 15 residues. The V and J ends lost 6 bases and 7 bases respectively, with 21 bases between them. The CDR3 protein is CASSPSLGGGGEAFF. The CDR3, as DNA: TGCGCCAGCAGCCCGAGTCTTGGGGGCGGGGGTGAAGCTTTCTTT.

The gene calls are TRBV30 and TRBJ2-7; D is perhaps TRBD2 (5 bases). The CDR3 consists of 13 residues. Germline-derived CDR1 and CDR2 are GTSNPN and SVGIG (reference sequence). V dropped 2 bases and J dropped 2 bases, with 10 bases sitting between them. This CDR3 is CAWSFEGPYEQYF. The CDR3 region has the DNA TGTGCCTGGAGTTTCGAGGGTCCCTACGAGCAGTACTTC.

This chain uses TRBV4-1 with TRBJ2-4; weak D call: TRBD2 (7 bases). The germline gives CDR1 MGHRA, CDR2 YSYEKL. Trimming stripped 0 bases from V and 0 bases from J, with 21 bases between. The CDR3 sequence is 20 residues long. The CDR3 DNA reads TGCGCCAGCAGCCAAGATGAGGTTCACAGGGACTATTTAGCCAAAAACATTCAGTACTTC. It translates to CASSQDEVHRDYLAKNIQYF.

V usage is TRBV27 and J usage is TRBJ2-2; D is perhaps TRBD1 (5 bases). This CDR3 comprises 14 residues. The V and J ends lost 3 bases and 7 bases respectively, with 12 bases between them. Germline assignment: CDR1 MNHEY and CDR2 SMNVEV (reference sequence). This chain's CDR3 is CASSFTTVYGELFF. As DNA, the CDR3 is TGTGCCAGCAGTTTCACGACAGTTTACGGGGAGCTGTTTTTT.

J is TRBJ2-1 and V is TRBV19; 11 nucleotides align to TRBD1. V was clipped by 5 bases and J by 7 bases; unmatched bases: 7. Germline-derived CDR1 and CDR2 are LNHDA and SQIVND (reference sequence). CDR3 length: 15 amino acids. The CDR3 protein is CASSRSGQGGNEQFF. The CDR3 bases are TGTGCCAGTAGTCGTTCGGGACAGGGGGGGAATGAGCAGTTCTTC.

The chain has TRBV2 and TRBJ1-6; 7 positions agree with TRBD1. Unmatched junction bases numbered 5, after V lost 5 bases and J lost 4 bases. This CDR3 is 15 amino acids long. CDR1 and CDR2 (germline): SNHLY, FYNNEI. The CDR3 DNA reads TGTGCCAGCAGTACACGGGACAGTTATAATTCACCCCTCCACTTT. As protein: CASSTRDSYNSPLHF.

DNA for the CDR3: TGTGCCAGCAGCGTAGATCGACAGGGGTATGGCTACACCTTC. Translated, it gives CASSVDRQGYGYTF. The gene calls are TRBV9 and TRBJ1-2; 8 bases map to TRBD1. CDR1 and CDR2 (germline): SGDLS, YYNGEE. V gave up 0 bases and J gave up 5 bases; unmatched junction bases: 3. The CDR3 extends over 14 amino acids.

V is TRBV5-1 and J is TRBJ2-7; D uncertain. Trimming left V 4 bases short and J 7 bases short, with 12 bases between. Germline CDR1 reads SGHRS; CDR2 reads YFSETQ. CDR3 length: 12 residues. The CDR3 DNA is TGCGCCAGCAGCCCGTCGGGTGGGGAGCAGTACTTC. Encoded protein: CASSPSGGEQYF. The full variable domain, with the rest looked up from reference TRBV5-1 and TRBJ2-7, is KAGVTQTPRYLIKTRGQQVTLSCSPISGHRSVSWYQQTPGQGLQFLFEYFSETQRNKGNFPGRFSGRQFSNSRSEMNVSTLELGDSALYLCASSPSGGEQYFGPGTRLTVT.

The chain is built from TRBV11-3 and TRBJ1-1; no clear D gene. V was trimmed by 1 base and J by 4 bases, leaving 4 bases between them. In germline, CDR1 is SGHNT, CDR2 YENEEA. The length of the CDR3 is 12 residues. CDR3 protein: CASSLAGTEAFF. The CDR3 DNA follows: TGTGCCAGCAGCTTAGCGGGCACTGAAGCTTTCTTT.

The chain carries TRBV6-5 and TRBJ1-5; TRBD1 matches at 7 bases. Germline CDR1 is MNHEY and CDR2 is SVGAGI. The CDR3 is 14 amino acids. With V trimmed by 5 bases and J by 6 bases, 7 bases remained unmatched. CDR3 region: CASSPQGFGQPQHF. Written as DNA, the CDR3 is TGTGCCAGCAGTCCACAGGGGTTTGGTCAGCCCCAGCATTTT.

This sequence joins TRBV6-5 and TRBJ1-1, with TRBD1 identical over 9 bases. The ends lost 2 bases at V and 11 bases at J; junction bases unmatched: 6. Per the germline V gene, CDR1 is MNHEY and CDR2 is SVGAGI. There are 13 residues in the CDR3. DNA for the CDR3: TGTGCCAGCAGTTACCGGGACAGGGAGAGTGCTTTCTTT. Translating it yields CASSYRDRESAFF.

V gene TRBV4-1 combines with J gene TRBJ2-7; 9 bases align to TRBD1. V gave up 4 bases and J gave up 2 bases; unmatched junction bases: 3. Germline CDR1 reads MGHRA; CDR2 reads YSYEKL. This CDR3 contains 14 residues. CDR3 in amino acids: CASSPRDRAYEQYF. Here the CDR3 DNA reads TGCGCCAGCAGCCCCCGGGACAGGGCCTACGAGCAGTACTTC.

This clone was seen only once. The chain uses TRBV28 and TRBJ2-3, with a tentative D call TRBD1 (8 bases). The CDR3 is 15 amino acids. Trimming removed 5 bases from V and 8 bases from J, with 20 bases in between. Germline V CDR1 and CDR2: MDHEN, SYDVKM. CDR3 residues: CASSPGGLDRGTQYF. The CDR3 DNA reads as TGTGCCAGCAGTCCGGGCGGACTAGACAGGGGTACGCAGTATTTT.

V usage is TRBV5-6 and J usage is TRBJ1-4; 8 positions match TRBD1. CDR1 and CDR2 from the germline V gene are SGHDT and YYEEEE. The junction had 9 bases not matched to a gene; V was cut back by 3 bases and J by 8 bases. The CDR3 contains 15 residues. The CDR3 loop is CASSWLQGVGEKLFF. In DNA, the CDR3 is TGTGCCAGCAGCTGGTTACAGGGGGTAGGAGAAAAACTGTTTTTT.